The 7 T cell receptor beta chains below all came from one sample that was sequenced in a study of vaccination and CD4 T cells after COVID-19. Time point given: late sampling 161 to 241 days after vaccination in three convalescent patients. The treatment is: approximately 11-day PBMC culture with coronavirus spike peptide pools or control peptides (ViraFEST assay). At the Johns Hopkins FTIC core, DNA taken from cultured CD4+ T cells was sequenced by way of the Oncomine TCR Beta short-read assay. Each CDR3 protein gets one entry after TCRdb re-called the PCR reads with MiXCR. Here the sample spans about 20,000 distinct CDR3 sequences, more than 30% being singletons. Their cognate antigens are unknown. Specimen: CD4+ T cells from blood, cultured in vitro, collected about 7 months after SARS-CoV-2 vaccination. These receptors all stem from a human donor who had recovered from COVID-19.

The chain recombines TRBV5-5 with TRBJ1-5, with TRBD1 matching over 10 bases. The CDR3 covers 18 residues. Trimming at V came to 5 bases and at J to 1 base, leaving 12 bases not matched to a gene. Germline V gene data show CDR1 as SGHKS and CDR2 as YYEKEE (reference sequence). Here the CDR3 DNA reads TGTGCCAGCAGTCGGGACAGGGGCCCCTCTGGGAGCAATCAGCCCCAGCATTTT. This codes for CASSRDRGPSGSNQPQHF.

V is TRBV6-1 and J is TRBJ1-2, with a possible D match to TRBD1 (6 bases). Looked up from germline, CDR1 is MNHNS and CDR2 is SASEGT. Trimming shortened V by 6 bases and J by 8 bases, and 19 bases separated the two germline ends. The CDR3 spans 14 residues. Here the CDR3 reads CASSPDRSGRGYTF. The CDR3 DNA reads TGTGCCAGCAGCCCCGACAGGTCTGGAAGGGGCTACACCTTC.

The chain employs TRBV2 and TRBJ1-2; a possible D gene is TRBD1 (5 bases). Germline V lookup: CDR1 SNHLY, CDR2 FYNNEI. The CDR3 spans 13 residues. V was trimmed by 4 bases and J by 4 bases, leaving 10 bases between them. The CDR3 sequence: CASSGGGAYGYTF. CDR3 nucleotide sequence: TGTGCCAGCAGTGGGGGGGGAGCCTATGGCTACACCTTC.

This clonotype is categorized as medium-sized. The gene calls are TRBV15 and TRBJ1-3, with D perhaps matching TRBD1 (5 bases). CDR3 length: 13 residues. Germline lookup yields CDR1 LNHNV and CDR2 YYDKDF (reference sequence). The V end lost 5 bases, the J end lost 2 bases, and 7 bases lay between the germline ends. The CDR3 coding sequence is TGTGCCACCAGCGGGACGACTGGAAACACCATATATTTT. It yields the protein CATSGTTGNTIYF.

This clonotype was seen only a few times. V and J are TRBV27 and TRBJ1-2, with 9 positions matching TRBD1. The CDR3 is 13 amino acids. Germline CDR1 MNHEY, CDR2 SMNVEV (reference sequence). V was pared by 4 bases and J by 8 bases, with 5 bases of the junction left unmatched. The CDR3 region has the DNA TGTGCCAGCAGTTCCAACAGGGGGCGCGGCTACACCTTC. It codes for CASSSNRGRGYTF.

This clonotype was detected a few times. The V gene is TRBV27, the J gene TRBJ2-1, with 7 positions matching TRBD2. CDR3 length: 15 amino acids. The J segment lost 2 bases and the V segment lost 5 bases, leaving 6 bases of the junction unmatched. Germline V gene data show CDR1 as MNHEY and CDR2 as SMNVEV (reference sequence). This chain's CDR3 is CASSTGTKTYNEQFF. In nucleotides, the CDR3 is TGTGCCAGCAGTACCGGGACTAAGACCTACAATGAGCAGTTCTTC.

This clonotype has just a few counts. This sequence joins TRBV19 and TRBJ1-1, with D uncertain. V was cut by 9 bases and J by 0 bases, with 11 bases left in between. Germline values: CDR1 LNHDA, CDR2 SQIVND (reference sequence). CDR3 size: 13 residues. CDR3: CASRDGLNTEAFF. The CDR3 DNA reads TGTGCCAGCCGCGACGGATTGAACACTGAAGCTTTCTTT.